This passage covers 4 T cell receptor beta chains from one sample sequenced in a study of blood T cell repertoires in COVID-19. The data were produced by immunoSEQ multiplex PCR, yet TCRdb's version contains in-frame clones alone and is incomplete. The table records some 250,000 clones, around nine tenths of them present only once. Sequenced sample: peripheral blood. The receptors originated from a woman in her seventies with active or convalescent COVID-19.

The CDR3 region has the DNA TGTGCCAGCAAAGCCACTCGGGAGCAGTTCTTC. This codes for CASKATREQFF. The chain carries TRBV12-3 or TRBV12-4 and TRBJ2-1; D not resolved. The V gene lost 7 bases and the J gene lost 10 bases, with 11 bases spanning the gap. This CDR3 has 11 residues.

The V and J genes are TRBV3-1 (or the pseudogene TRBV3-2) and TRBJ2-5, with 7 bases aligning to TRBD1. Germline assignment: CDR1 LGHDT and CDR2 YNNKEL (reference sequence). The V and J ends lost 10 bases and 6 bases, in that order; junction bases with no gene match: 14. This CDR3 contains 14 residues. This CDR3 is CATDRVEKVQTQYF. CDR3 in DNA: TGTGCCACCGACAGGGTGGAAAAGGTTCAGACCCAGTACTTC.

The chain links TRBV12-3 or TRBV12-4 to TRBJ1-1; D unresolved. The CDR3 runs 12 residues. The V end was cut by 1 base, the J end by 7 bases, with 7 bases between. The CDR3 nucleotides are TGTGCCAGCAGTTTAGGCGGCCATGAAGCTTTCTTT. Amino acid sequence: CASSLGGHEAFF.

With regard to this clone: An end of the junction differs from the germline gene, which may be a read error. V is TRBV19 and J is TRBJ1-5; TRBD1 agrees at 8 bases. Germline CDR1 LNHDA, CDR2 SQIVND (reference sequence). The CDR3 consists of 14 residues. DNA for the CDR3: TGTGCCAGTAGTATAGCAGGGGGCAACCAGCCCCAGCATTTT. Amino acids: CASSIAGGNQPQHF.